These T cell receptor beta chains were read from a single sample in a study of T cell responses to AZD1222 COVID-19 vaccine. Clones were sequenced by immunoSEQ multiplex PCR, and TCRdb holds only the in-frame ones, with some missing. The data show around 140,000 clones, approximately 93% seen once. Sequencing was performed on peripheral blood, taken after recovery from COVID-19. These receptors were collected from an adult who had recovered from COVID-19. CDR3s include the opening cysteine and the closing phenylalanine or tryptophan. A D gene is named only where the DNA matches it firmly. Not every row has a clone size; where given, it reads once, few, many or a size class.

J gene: TRBJ1-2; V gene: TRBV19; clone size: -; D gene: TRBD1; CDR3 DNA: TGTGCCAGTAGTATGGACAGGAACTATGGCTACACCTTC; CDR3 protein: CASSMDRNYGYTF
J gene: TRBJ1-2; V gene: TRBV27; clone size: -; D gene: -; CDR3 DNA: TGTGCCAGCAGTCTAGAACCGGGTATTGGTGGCTACACCTTC; CDR3 protein: CASSLEPGIGGYTF
J gene: TRBJ1-1; V gene: TRBV27; clone size: -; D gene: TRBD1; CDR3 DNA: TGTGCCAGCAGTTTAAACAGGGGATACACTGAAGCTTTCTTT; CDR3 protein: CASSLNRGYTEAFF
J gene: TRBJ2-1; V gene: TRBV5-6; clone size: -; D gene: TRBD2; CDR3 DNA: TGTGCCAGCAGCTTCTTTTGGGGAGGGGAGGGCAATGAGCAGTTCTTC; CDR3 protein: CASSFFWGGEGNEQFF
J gene: TRBJ2-1; V gene: TRBV19; clone size: -; D gene: TRBD2; CDR3 DNA: TGTGCCAGTAGTATTGGGAGGGTTGGCGATGAGCAGTTCTTC; CDR3 protein: CASSIGRVGDEQFF
J gene: TRBJ1-5; V gene: TRBV5-8; clone size: -; D gene: -; CDR3 DNA: TGTGCCAGCAGCTTTGCACAAAACCAGGGGAATCAGCCCCAGCATTTT; CDR3 protein: CASSFAQNQGNQPQHF
J gene: TRBJ1-1; V gene: TRBV6-5; clone size: few; D gene: TRBD1; CDR3 DNA: TGTGCCAGCAGCCCCCAGGGGGGTTACACTGAAGCTTTCTTT; CDR3 protein: CASSPQGGYTEAFF
J gene: TRBJ2-7; V gene: TRBV5-1; clone size: -; D gene: TRBD2; CDR3 DNA: TGCGCCAGCAGCTTGGTCTTACTAGCGGGAGTGTCTTCCGAGCAGTACTTC; CDR3 protein: CASSLVLLAGVSSEQYF
J gene: TRBJ1-2; V gene: TRBV3-1/TRBV3-2; clone size: -; D gene: -; CDR3 DNA: TGTGCCAGCAGCCTACGCGGACAGACAGCTCACGGCTACACCTTC; CDR3 protein: CASSLRGQTAHGYTF
J gene: TRBJ1-1; V gene: TRBV7-3; clone size: -; D gene: TRBD1; CDR3 DNA: TGTGCCAGCAGCTTAGACAGGGAGAACACTGAAGCTTTCTTT; CDR3 protein: CASSLDRENTEAFF
J gene: TRBJ1-5; V gene: TRBV19; clone size: -; D gene: TRBD1; CDR3 DNA: TGTGCCAGTAGCATGGACAGGGGGTTGATCAGCAATCAGCCCCAGCATTTT; CDR3 protein: CASSMDRGLISNQPQHF
J gene: TRBJ1-6; V gene: TRBV28; clone size: -; D gene: TRBD1; CDR3 DNA: TGTGCCAGCACCCCAGGACAGGTTAATCTTGGTTCACCCCTCCACTTT; CDR3 protein: CASTPGQVNLGSPLHF
J gene: TRBJ1-2; V gene: TRBV7-6; clone size: -; D gene: TRBD1; CDR3 DNA: TGTGCCAGCAGCCCCATGGGACAGCCAGCTCATGGCTACACCTTC; CDR3 protein: CASSPMGQPAHGYTF
J gene: TRBJ2-5; V gene: TRBV20-1; clone size: -; D gene: -; CDR3 DNA: TGCAGTGCTAGAGATCTTGAGACCCAGTACTTC; CDR3 protein: CSARDLETQYF
J gene: TRBJ1-2; V gene: TRBV19; clone size: -; D gene: -; CDR3 DNA: TGTGCCAGTAGTATAGATCAAGCGGGGGATGGAGGCTACACCTTC; CDR3 protein: CASSIDQAGDGGYTF
J gene: TRBJ2-7; V gene: TRBV20-1; clone size: -; D gene: TRBD2; CDR3 DNA: TGCAGTGCTAGTCCTAGCGGTTACGAGCAGTACTTC; CDR3 protein: CSASPSGYEQYF
J gene: TRBJ2-7; V gene: TRBV5-8; clone size: -; D gene: TRBD1; CDR3 DNA: TGTGCCAGCAGACAACCGGGACAGGATACCTACGAGCAGTACTTC; CDR3 protein: CASRQPGQDTYEQYF
J gene: TRBJ2-3; V gene: TRBV2; clone size: -; D gene: TRBD1; CDR3 DNA: TGTGCCAGCAGTGAACGGGACAGGGGCACAGATACGCAGTATTTT; CDR3 protein: CASSERDRGTDTQYF
J gene: TRBJ2-7; V gene: TRBV9; clone size: once; D gene: -; CDR3 DNA: TGTGCCAGCAGCCCTAGAGGGAACTACGAGCAGTACTTC; CDR3 protein: CASSPRGNYEQYF
J gene: TRBJ1-1; V gene: TRBV29-1; clone size: -; D gene: -; CDR3 DNA: TGCAGCGTTGAACCCGGAGGATCTGAAGCTTTCTTT; CDR3 protein: CSVEPGGSEAFF
J gene: TRBJ1-1; V gene: TRBV5-1; clone size: -; D gene: -; CDR3 DNA: TGCGCCAGCAGCTTGGTGGCAGGATATGTGGCCACTGAAGCTTTCTTT; CDR3 protein: CASSLVAGYVATEAFF
J gene: TRBJ2-1; V gene: TRBV13; clone size: -; D gene: -; CDR3 DNA: TGTGCCAGCAGCCTCCTTAGTCAAGCGGTCTGGAGGTACAATGAGCAGTTCTTC; CDR3 protein: CASSLLSQAVWRYNEQFF
J gene: TRBJ1-4; V gene: TRBV5-1; clone size: -; D gene: -; CDR3 DNA: TGCGCCAGCAGCCAAGGACAGAGCCAAAATGAAAAACTGTTTTTT; CDR3 protein: CASSQGQSQNEKLFF
J gene: TRBJ1-2; V gene: TRBV5-6; clone size: -; D gene: -; CDR3 DNA: TGTGCCAGCAGCTTGGGTCGGGGGGTACCTGGCTACACCTTC; CDR3 protein: CASSLGRGVPGYTF
J gene: TRBJ1-6; V gene: TRBV9; clone size: once; D gene: -; CDR3 DNA: TGTGCCAGCAGCGACAGCTCGGGTTCACCCCTCCACTTT; CDR3 protein: CASSDSSGSPLHF
J gene: TRBJ1-2; V gene: TRBV6-6; clone size: -; D gene: TRBD1; CDR3 DNA: TGTGCCAGCACCTACTTTACGGGACAGGGCCTCAATATTAAAAATGGCTACACCTTC; CDR3 protein: CASTYFTGQGLNIKNGYTF
J gene: TRBJ2-5; V gene: TRBV24-1; clone size: -; D gene: TRBD1; CDR3 DNA: TGTGCCACCAGTGAGCGACAGGGAAGCATCCAAGAGACCCAGTACTTC; CDR3 protein: CATSERQGSIQETQYF
J gene: TRBJ2-3; V gene: TRBV15; clone size: -; D gene: -; CDR3 DNA: TGTGCCACCAGCAGAGAATCTGGAGTTGTGGCAGATACGCAGTATTTT; CDR3 protein: CATSRESGVVADTQYF
J gene: TRBJ2-1; V gene: TRBV7-8; clone size: -; D gene: -; CDR3 DNA: TGTGCCAGCAGTCCGAGACTGGAAATGCGAAAAGTCTACAATGAGCAGTTCTTC; CDR3 protein: CASSPRLEMRKVYNEQFF
J gene: TRBJ1-3; V gene: TRBV2; clone size: -; D gene: -; CDR3 DNA: TGTGCCAGCAGTTGGACAGACTCTGGAAACACCATATATTTT; CDR3 protein: CASSWTDSGNTIYF
J gene: TRBJ1-5; V gene: TRBV19; clone size: once; D gene: -; CDR3 DNA: TGTGCCAGTACGAGCGGACAGAAGTATTATAGCAATCAGCCCCAGCATTTT; CDR3 protein: CASTSGQKYYSNQPQHF
J gene: TRBJ1-2; V gene: TRBV7-9; clone size: -; D gene: -; CDR3 DNA: TGTGCCAGCAGCCACTTTGGTTCAGGGGATGGCTACACCTTC; CDR3 protein: CASSHFGSGDGYTF
J gene: TRBJ2-7; V gene: TRBV19; clone size: -; D gene: -; CDR3 DNA: TGTGCCAGTAGCAGGCTCGACGGGAGCTCCTACGAGCAGTACTTC; CDR3 protein: CASSRLDGSSYEQYF
J gene: TRBJ2-2; V gene: TRBV19; clone size: -; D gene: -; CDR3 DNA: TGTGCCAGTAGACCCCCGAACACCGGGGAGCTGTTTTTT; CDR3 protein: CASRPPNTGELFF
J gene: TRBJ2-7; V gene: TRBV6-4; clone size: once; D gene: -; CDR3 DNA: TGTGCCAGCACGTATGCTAACCACGAGCAGTACTTC; CDR3 protein: CASTYANHEQYF
J gene: TRBJ2-7; V gene: TRBV28; clone size: -; D gene: TRBD1; CDR3 DNA: TGTGCCAGCAGTTCTCCTCGGACAGGGGGAACTTACGAGCAGTACTTC; CDR3 protein: CASSSPRTGGTYEQYF
J gene: TRBJ1-4; V gene: TRBV7-9; clone size: -; D gene: -; CDR3 DNA: TGTGCCAGCAGCTTTACAGGCACTAATGAAAAACTGTTTTTT; CDR3 protein: CASSFTGTNEKLFF
J gene: TRBJ2-5; V gene: TRBV5-4; clone size: -; D gene: TRBD2; CDR3 DNA: TGTGCCAGCAGCCCAGATGGGACTAGCGATGAGACCCAGTACTTC; CDR3 protein: CASSPDGTSDETQYF
J gene: TRBJ2-5; V gene: TRBV27; clone size: -; D gene: TRBD1; CDR3 DNA: TGTGCCAGCAGAACCGGGACAGGGAGTTTACCCGAAGAGACCCAGTACTTC; CDR3 protein: CASRTGTGSLPEETQYF
J gene: TRBJ2-1; V gene: TRBV10-1; clone size: -; D gene: -; CDR3 DNA: TGCGCCAGCAGTGAGCGTCGGGGCTCCTACAATGAGCAGTTCTTC; CDR3 protein: CASSERRGSYNEQFF
J gene: TRBJ2-5; V gene: TRBV6-5; clone size: -; D gene: TRBD1; CDR3 DNA: TGTGCCAGCAGTTGGGAACAGGGGGCACAAGAGACCCAGTACTTC; CDR3 protein: CASSWEQGAQETQYF
J gene: TRBJ1-3; V gene: TRBV5-6; clone size: -; D gene: -; CDR3 DNA: TGTGCCAGCAGCTTGGAGGGTCGAGAAAACACCATATATTTT; CDR3 protein: CASSLEGRENTIYF
J gene: TRBJ1-2; V gene: TRBV2; clone size: once; D gene: -; CDR3 DNA: TGTGCCAGCAGTGAGGACAGCGGTACCTATGGCTACACCTTC; CDR3 protein: CASSEDSGTYGYTF
J gene: TRBJ2-3; V gene: TRBV11-2; clone size: -; D gene: -; CDR3 DNA: TGTGCCAGCAGCCCCCGGACCCCCCTAGGCACAGATACGCAGTATTTT; CDR3 protein: CASSPRTPLGTDTQYF
J gene: TRBJ1-2; V gene: TRBV6-6; clone size: -; D gene: TRBD1; CDR3 DNA: TGTGCCAGCAGTTATGGGACAGGGAATGGCTACACCTTC; CDR3 protein: CASSYGTGNGYTF
J gene: TRBJ2-1; V gene: TRBV29-1; clone size: -; D gene: TRBD2; CDR3 DNA: TGCAGCGTCTCCGGGACTAGCTCCTACAATGAGCAGTTCTTC; CDR3 protein: CSVSGTSSYNEQFF